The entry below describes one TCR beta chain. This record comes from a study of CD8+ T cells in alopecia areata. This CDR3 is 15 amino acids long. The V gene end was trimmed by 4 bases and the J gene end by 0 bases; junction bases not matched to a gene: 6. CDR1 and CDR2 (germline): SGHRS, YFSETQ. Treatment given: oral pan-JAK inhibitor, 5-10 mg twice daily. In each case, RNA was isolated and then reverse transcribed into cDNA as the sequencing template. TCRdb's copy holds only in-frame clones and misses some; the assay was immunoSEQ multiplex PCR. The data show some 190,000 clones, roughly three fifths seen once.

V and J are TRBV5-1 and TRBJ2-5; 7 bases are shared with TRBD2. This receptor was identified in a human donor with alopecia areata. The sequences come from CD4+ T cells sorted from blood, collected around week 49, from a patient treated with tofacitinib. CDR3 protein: CASSTGLADQETQYF. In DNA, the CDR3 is TGCGCCAGCAGCACTGGTCTAGCGGACCAAGAGACCCAGTACTTC.